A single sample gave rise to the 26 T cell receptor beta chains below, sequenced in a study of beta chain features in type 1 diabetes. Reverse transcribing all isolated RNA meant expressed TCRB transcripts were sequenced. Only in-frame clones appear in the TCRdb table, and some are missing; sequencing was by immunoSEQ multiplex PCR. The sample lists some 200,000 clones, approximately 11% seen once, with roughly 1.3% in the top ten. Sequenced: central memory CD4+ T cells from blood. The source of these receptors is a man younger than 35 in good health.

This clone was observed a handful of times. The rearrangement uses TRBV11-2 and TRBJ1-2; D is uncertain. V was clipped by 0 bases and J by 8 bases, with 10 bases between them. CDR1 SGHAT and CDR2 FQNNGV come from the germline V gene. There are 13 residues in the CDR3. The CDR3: CASSLDRKGGYTF. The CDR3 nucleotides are TGTGCCAGCAGCTTAGATCGAAAGGGAGGCTACACCTTC.

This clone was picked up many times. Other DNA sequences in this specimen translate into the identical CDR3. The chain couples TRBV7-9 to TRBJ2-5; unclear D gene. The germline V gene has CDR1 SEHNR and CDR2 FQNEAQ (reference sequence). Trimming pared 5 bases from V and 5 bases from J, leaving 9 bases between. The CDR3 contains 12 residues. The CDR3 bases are TGTGCCAGCAGCCCCCAAGGGGAGACCCAGTACTTC. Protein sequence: CASSPQGETQYF.

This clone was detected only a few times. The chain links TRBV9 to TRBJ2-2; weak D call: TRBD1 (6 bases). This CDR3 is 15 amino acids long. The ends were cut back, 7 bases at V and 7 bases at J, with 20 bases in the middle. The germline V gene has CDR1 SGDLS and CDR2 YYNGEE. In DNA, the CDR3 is TGTGCCAGCGGGGGTTGGGGACACGCTAACGGGGAGCTGTTTTTT. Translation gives CASGGWGHANGELFF. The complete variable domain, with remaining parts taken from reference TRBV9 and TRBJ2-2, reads DSGVTQTPKHLITATGQRVTLRCSPRSGDLSVYWYQQSLDQGLQFLIQYYNGEERAKGNILERFSAQQFPDLHSELNLSSLELGDSALYFCASGGWGHANGELFFGEGSRLTVL.

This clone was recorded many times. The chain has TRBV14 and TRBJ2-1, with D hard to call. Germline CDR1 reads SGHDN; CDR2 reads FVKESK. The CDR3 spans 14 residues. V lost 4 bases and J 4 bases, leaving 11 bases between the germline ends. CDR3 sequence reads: CASSRSTYYNEQFF. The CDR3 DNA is TGTGCCAGCAGCCGCAGTACTTATTACAATGAGCAGTTCTTC.

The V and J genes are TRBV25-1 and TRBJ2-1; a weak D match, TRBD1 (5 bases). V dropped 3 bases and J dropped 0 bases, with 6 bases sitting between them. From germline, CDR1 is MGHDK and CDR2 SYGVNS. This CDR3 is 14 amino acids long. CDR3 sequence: CASSDDSSYNEQFF. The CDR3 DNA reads TGTGCCAGCAGTGATGACAGCTCCTACAATGAGCAGTTCTTC. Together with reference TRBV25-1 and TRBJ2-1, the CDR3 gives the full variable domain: EADIYQTPRYLVIGTGKKITLECSQTMGHDKMYWYQQDPGMELHLIHYSYGVNSTEKGDLSSESTVSRIRTEHFPLTLESARPSHTSQYLCASSDDSSYNEQFFGPGTRLTVL.

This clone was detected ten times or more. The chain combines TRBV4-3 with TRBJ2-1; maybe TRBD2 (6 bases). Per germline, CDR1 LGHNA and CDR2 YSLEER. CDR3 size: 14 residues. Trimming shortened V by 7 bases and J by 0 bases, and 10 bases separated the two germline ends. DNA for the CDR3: TGCGCCAGCAAGGTAGCGGTCTCCTACAATGAGCAGTTCTTC. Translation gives CASKVAVSYNEQFF.

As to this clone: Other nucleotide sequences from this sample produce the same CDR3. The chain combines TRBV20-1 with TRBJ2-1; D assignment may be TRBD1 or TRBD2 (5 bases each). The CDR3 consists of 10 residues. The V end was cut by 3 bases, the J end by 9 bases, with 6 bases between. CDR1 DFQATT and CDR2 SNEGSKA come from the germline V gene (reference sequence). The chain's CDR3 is CSASGAEQFF. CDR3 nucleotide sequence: TGCAGTGCTAGCGGGGCTGAGCAGTTCTTC.

The CDR3 here is CASSVDFVRGDPSGANVLTF. CDR3 coding DNA: TGTGCCAGCAGCGTAGATTTTGTCAGGGGGGACCCCTCTGGGGCCAACGTCCTGACTTTC. The chain combines TRBV9 with TRBJ2-6; possibly TRBD1 for D (7 bases). Germline V gene sequence: CDR1 SGDLS, CDR2 YYNGEE. V lost 0 bases and J lost 0, with 19 bases in between. The CDR3 has 20 residues.

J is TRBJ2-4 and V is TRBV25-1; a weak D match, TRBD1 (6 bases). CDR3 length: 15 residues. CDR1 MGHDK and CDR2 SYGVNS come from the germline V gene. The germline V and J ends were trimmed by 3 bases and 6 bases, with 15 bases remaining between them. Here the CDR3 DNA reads TGTGCCAGCAGTGACCCAGGACAGAGGGGAAACATTCAGTACTTC. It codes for CASSDPGQRGNIQYF.

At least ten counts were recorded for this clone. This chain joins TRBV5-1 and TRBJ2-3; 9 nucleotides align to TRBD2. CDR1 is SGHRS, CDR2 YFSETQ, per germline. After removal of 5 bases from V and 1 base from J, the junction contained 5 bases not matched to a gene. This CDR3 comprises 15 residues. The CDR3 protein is CASRNSGSRTDTQYF. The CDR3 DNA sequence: TGCGCCAGCAGGAATAGCGGGAGTCGCACAGATACGCAGTATTTT.

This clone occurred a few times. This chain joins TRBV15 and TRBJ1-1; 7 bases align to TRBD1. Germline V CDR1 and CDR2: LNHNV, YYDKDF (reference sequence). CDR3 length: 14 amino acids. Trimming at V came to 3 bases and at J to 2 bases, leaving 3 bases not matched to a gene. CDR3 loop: CATSRDRKNTEAFF. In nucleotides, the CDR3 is TGTGCCACCAGCAGGGACAGGAAAAACACTGAAGCTTTCTTT.

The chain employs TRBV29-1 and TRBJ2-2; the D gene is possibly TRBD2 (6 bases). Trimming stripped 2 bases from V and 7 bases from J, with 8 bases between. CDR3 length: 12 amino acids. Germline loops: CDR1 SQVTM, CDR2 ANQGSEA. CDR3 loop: CSVELGGGELFF. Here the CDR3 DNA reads TGCAGCGTTGAACTCGGGGGCGGGGAGCTGTTTTTT.

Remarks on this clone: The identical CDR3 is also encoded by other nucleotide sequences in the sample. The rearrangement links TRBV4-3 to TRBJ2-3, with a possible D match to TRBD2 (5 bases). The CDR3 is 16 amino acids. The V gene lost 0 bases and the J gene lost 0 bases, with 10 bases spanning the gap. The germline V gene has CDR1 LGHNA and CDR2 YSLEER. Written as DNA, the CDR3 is TGCGCCAGCAGCCAAGATCGAAGCGGTAGCACAGATACGCAGTATTTT. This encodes CASSQDRSGSTDTQYF.

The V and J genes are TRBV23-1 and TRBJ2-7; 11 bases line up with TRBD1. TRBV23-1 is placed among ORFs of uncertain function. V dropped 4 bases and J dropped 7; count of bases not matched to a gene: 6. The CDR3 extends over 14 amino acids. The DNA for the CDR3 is TGCGCCAGCAGTCGCGGACAGGGGGCATCTGAGCAGTACTTC. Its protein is CASSRGQGASEQYF.

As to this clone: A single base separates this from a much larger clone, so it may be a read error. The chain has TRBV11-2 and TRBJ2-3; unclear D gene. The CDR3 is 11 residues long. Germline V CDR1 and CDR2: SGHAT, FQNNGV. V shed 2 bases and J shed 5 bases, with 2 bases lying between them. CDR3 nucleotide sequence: TGTGCCAGCAGCTTAAGAGATACGCAGTATTTT. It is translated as CASSLRDTQYF.

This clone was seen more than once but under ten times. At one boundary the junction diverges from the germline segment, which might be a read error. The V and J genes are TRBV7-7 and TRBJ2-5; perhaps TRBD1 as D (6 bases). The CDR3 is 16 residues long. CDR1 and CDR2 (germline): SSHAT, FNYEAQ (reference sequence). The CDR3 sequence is CASSTPQGRGQETQYF. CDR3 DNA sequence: TGTGCTAGCAGCACCCCACAGGGTAGGGGGCAAGAGACCCAGTACTTC.

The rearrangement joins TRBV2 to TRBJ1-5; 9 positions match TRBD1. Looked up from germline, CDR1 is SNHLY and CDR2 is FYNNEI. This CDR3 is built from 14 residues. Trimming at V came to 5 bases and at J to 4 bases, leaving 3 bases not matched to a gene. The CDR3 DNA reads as TGTGCCAGCAGTCGGGACAGGGATAATCAGCCCCAGCATTTT. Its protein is CASSRDRDNQPQHF.

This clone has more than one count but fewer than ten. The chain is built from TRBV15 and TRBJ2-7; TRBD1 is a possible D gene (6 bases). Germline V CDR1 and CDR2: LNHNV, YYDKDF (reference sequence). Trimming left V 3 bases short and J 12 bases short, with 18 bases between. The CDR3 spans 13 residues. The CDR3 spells CATSSAQGSARYF. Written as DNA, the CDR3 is TGTGCCACCAGCAGCGCACAGGGATCCGCCCGGTACTTC.

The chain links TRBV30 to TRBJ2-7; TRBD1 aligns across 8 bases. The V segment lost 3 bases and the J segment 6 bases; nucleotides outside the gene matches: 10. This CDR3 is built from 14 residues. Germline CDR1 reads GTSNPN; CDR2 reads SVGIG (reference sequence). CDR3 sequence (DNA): TGTGCCTGGAGCGGGGACAGGTTGAGGTGCGAGCAGTACTTC. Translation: CAWSGDRLRCEQYF.

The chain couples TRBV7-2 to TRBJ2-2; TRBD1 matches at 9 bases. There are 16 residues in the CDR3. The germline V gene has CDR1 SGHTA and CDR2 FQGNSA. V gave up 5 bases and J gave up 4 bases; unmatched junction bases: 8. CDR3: CASSRTGAYPTGELFF. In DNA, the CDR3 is TGTGCCAGCAGCAGGACAGGGGCTTACCCCACCGGGGAGCTGTTTTTT.

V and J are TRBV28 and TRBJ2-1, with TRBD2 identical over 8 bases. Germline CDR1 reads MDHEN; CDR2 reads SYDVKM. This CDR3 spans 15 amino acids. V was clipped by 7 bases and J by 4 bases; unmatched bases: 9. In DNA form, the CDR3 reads TGTGCCAGCACTGCCCCGGGACTAGGGTACAATGAGCAGTTCTTC. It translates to CASTAPGLGYNEQFF.

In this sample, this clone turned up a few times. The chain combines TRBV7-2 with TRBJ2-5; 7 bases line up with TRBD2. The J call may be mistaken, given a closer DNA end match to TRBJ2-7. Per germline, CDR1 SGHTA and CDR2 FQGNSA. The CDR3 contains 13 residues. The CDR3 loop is CASSFQRGGEQYF. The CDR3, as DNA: TGTGCCAGCAGCTTCCAGCGGGGCGGCGAGCAGTACTTC.

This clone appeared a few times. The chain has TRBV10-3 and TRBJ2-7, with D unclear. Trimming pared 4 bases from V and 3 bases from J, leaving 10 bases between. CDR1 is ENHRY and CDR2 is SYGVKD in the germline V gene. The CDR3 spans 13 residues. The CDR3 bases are TGTGCCATCAGTGTTGGTTATAACTACGAGCAGTACTTC. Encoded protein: CAISVGYNYEQYF.

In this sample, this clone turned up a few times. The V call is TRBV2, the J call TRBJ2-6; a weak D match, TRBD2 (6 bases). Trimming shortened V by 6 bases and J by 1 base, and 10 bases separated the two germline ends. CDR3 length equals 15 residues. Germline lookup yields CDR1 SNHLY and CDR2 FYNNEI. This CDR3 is CASRREESGANVLTF. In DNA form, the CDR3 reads TGTGCCAGCAGAAGGGAGGAGTCTGGGGCCAACGTCCTGACTTTC.

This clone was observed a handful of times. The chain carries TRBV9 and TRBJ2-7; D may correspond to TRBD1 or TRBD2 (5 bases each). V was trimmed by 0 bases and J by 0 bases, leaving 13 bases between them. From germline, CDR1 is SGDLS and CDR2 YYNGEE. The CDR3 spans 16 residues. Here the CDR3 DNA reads TGTGCCAGCAGCGTAGCGGGGACGGCCCCCTCCTACGAGCAGTACTTC. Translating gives CASSVAGTAPSYEQYF.

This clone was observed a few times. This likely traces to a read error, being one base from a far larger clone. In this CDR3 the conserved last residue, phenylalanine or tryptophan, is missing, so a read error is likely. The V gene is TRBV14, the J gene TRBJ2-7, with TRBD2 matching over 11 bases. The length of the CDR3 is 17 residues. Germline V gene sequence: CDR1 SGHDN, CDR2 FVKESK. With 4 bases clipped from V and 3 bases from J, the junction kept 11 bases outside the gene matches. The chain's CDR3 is CASSRSPGLAGLYEQYL. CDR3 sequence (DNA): TGTGCCAGCAGCCGCTCCCCTGGACTAGCGGGTCTCTACGAGCAGTACCTC.